This T cell receptor (beta chain) is from a study of blood T cell repertoires in COVID-19. TCRdb's table, derived via immunoSEQ multiplex PCR, lists solely in-frame clones and lacks some. This repertoire shows 250,000 to 300,000 clones, 90% found once; its top ten account for under 2.5%. The receptor was isolated from a woman between 55 and 75 years old with COVID-19, enrolled during active disease. Sequencing was performed on peripheral blood.

The CDR3 reads CASSQAWGTGKGEQYF. CDR3 DNA: TGTGCCAGCAGCCAAGCCTGGGGGACAGGGAAGGGCGAGCAGTACTTC. The rearrangement links TRBV14 to TRBJ2-7; 9 bases are shared with TRBD1. V dropped 1 base and J dropped 6; count of bases not matched to a gene: 10. The CDR3 loop spans 16 amino acids. The germline V gene encodes CDR1 SGHDN and CDR2 FVKESK.